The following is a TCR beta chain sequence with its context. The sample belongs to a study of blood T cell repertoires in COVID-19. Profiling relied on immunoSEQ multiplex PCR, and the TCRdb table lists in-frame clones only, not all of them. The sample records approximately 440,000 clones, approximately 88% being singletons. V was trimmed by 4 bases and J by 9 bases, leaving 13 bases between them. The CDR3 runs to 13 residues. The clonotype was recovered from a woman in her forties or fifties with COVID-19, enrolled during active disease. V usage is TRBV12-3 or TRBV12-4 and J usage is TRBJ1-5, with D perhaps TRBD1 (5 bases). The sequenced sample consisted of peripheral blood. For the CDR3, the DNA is TGTGCCAGCAGTTGGTCGGGGGGAGGGCCCCAGCATTTT. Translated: CASSWSGGGPQHF.